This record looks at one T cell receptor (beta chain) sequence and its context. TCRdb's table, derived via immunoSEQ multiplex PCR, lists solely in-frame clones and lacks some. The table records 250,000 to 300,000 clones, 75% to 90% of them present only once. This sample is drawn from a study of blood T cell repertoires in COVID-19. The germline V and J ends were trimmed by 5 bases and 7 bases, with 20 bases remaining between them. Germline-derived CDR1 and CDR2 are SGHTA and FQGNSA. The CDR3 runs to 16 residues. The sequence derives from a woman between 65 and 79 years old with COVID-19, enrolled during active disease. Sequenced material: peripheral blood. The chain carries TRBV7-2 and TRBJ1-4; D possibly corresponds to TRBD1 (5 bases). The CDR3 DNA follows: TGTGCCAGCAGCCTCACCTCCTGGACACCGACTGAAAAACTGTTTTTT. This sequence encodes CASSLTSWTPTEKLFF. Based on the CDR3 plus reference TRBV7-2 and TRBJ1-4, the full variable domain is GAGVSQSPSNKVTEKGKDVELRCDPISGHTALYWYRQSLGQGLEFLIYFQGNSAPDKSGLPSDRFSAERTGGSVSTLTIQRTQQEDSAVYLCASSLTSWTPTEKLFFGSGTQLSVL.